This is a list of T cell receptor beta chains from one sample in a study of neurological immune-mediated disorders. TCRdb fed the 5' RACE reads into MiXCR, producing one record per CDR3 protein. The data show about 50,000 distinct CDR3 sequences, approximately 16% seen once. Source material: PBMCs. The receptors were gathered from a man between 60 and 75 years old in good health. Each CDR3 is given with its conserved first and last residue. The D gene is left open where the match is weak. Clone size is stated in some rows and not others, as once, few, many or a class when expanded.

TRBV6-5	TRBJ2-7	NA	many	CASSYAAQDEQYF	TGTGCCAGCAGTTACGCGGCCCAGGACGAGCAGTACTTC
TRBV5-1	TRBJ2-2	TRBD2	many	CASSLGLAAGELFF	TGCGCCAGCAGCTTGGGACTAGCGGCCGGGGAGCTGTTTTTT
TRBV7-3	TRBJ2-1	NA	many	CASSFGTPSNEQFF	TGTGCCAGCAGCTTCGGGACCCCCTCGAATGAGCAGTTCTTC
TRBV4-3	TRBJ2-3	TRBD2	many	CASSQDGPSGSGTQYF	TGCGCCAGCAGCCAAGATGGGCCTAGCGGGAGCGGTACGCAGTATTTT
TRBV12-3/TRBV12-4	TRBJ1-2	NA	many	CASSLREGKGSLAF	TGTGCCAGCAGCCTGAGGGAGGGTAAAGGTTCGCTCGCCTTC
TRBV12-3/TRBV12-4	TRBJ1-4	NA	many	CASSPTIWGEKLFF	TGTGCCAGCAGCCCGACAATATGGGGTGAAAAACTGTTTTTT
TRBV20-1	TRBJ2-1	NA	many	CSARVPRGGSSYNEQFF	TGCAGTGCTAGAGTCCCAAGAGGGGGGAGCTCCTACAATGAGCAGTTCTTC
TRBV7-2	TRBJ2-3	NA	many	CASSLNRDTQYF	TGTGCCAGCAGCCTCAATCGGGATACGCAGTATTTT
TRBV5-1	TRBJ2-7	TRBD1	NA	CASRPGQGVKEQYF	TGCGCCAGCCGTCCGGGACAGGGGGTGAAGGAGCAGTACTTC
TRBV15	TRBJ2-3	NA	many	CATSRLVGSPMDTQYF	TGTGCCACCAGCAGACTAGTGGGCAGCCCTATGGATACGCAGTATTTT
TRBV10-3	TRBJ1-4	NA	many	CAISERVSGEKLFF	TGTGCCATCAGTGAGCGGGTTTCGGGGGAAAAACTGTTTTTT
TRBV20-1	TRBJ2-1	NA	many	CSALTRTGRGGSYNEQFF	TGCAGTGCTCTCACCCGAACAGGACGGGGCGGCTCCTACAATGAGCAGTTCTTC
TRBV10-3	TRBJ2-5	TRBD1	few	CAISSGTGGEETQYF	TGTGCCATCAGTAGCGGGACAGGGGGAGAAGAGACCCAGTACTTC
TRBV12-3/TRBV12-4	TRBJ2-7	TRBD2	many	CASSSGLAGEQYF	TGTGCCAGCAGTTCAGGACTAGCGGGAGAGCAGTACTTC
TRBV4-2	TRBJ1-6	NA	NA	CVSSQEVGESSPLHF	TGTGTCAGCAGCCAAGAAGTAGGGGAAAGCTCACCCCTCCACTTT
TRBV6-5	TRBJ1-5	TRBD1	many	CASSYDRDVIQPQHF	TGTGCCAGCAGTTACGACAGGGACGTGATTCAGCCCCAGCATTTT
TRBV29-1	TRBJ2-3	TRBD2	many	CSVEGYLTSGRSDTQYF	TGCAGCGTTGAGGGGTATTTGACTAGCGGGAGATCTGATACGCAGTATTTT
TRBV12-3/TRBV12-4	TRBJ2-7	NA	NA	CASGTDYEQYF	TGTGCCAGCGGCACAGACTACGAGCAGTACTTC
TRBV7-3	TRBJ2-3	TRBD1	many	CASSATGGWADTQYF	TGTGCCAGCAGCGCTACAGGGGGCTGGGCAGATACGCAGTATTTT
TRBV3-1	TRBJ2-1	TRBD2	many	CASSPSSGGWGNEQFF	TGTGCCAGCAGCCCCTCTAGCGGGGGGTGGGGCAATGAGCAGTTCTTC
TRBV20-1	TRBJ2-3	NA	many	CSAPRLDTQYF	TGCAGTGCTCCCCGTTTAGATACGCAGTATTTT
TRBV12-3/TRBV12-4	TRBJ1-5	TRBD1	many	CASRPGQGTLQPQHF	TGTGCCAGCAGACCGGGACAGGGGACCCTTCAGCCCCAGCATTTT
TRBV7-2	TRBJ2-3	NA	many	CASSATPKDTQYF	TGTGCCAGCAGCGCAACCCCCAAAGATACGCAGTATTTT
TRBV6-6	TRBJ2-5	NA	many	CAEGQGETQYF	TGTGCCGAGGGCCAGGGAGAGACCCAGTACTTC
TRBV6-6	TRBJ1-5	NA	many	CASSYELHQPQHF	TGTGCCAGCAGTTACGAATTGCATCAGCCCCAGCATTTT
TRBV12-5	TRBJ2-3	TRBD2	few	CASGLGLSSGSTDTQYF	TGTGCTAGTGGTTTGGGCCTAAGTAGCGGGAGCACAGATACGCAGTATTTT
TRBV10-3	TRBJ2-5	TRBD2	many	CAISEGGGGQETQYF	TGTGCCATCAGTGAGGGCGGGGGGGGCCAAGAGACCCAGTACTTC
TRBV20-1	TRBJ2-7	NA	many	CSARGPKYEQYF	TGCAGTGCTAGGGGTCCGAAGTACGAGCAGTACTTC
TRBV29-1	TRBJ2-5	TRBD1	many	CSGGQSKETQYF	TGCAGCGGGGGACAGAGCAAAGAGACCCAGTACTTC
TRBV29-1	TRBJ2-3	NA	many	CSVEGPLEDTQYF	TGCAGCGTTGAGGGACCCTTGGAGGATACGCAGTATTTT
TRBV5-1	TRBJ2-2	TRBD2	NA	CASSLAPRNSGSSTGELFF	TGCGCCAGCAGCTTGGCCCCCAGGAATAGCGGGAGTTCTACCGGGGAGCTGTTTTTT
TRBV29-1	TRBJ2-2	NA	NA	CSVETGHTGELFF	TGCAGCGTTGAGACAGGTCACACCGGGGAGCTGTTTTTT
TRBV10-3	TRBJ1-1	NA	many	CAISEGGGNTEAFF	TGTGCCATCAGTGAGGGAGGGGGGAACACTGAAGCTTTCTTT
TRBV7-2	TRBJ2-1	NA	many	CASSFLQEQFF	TGTGCCAGCAGCTTCCTCCAAGAGCAGTTCTTC
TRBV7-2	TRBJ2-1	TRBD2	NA	CASSLDLGGGAPVEQFF	TGTGCCAGCAGCTTAGACCTTGGCGGGGGGGCTCCTGTTGAGCAGTTCTTC
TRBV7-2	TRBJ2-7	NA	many	CASSPFGGGFEQYF	TGTGCCAGCAGCCCTTTTGGGGGAGGCTTCGAGCAGTACTTC
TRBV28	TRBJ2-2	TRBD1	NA	CDSVEGARELFF	TGTGACAGCGTCGAGGGGGCCCGGGAGCTGTTTTTT
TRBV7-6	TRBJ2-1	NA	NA	CASSFDMNNEQFF	TGTGCCAGCAGCTTCGACATGAACAATGAGCAGTTCTTC
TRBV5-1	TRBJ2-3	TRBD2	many	CASSLDLAGYTDTQYF	TGCGCCAGCAGCTTGGACCTAGCGGGGTACACAGATACGCAGTATTTT
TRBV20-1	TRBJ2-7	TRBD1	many	CSARVGTGLPYEQYF	TGCAGTGCTAGAGTGGGGACAGGGCTCCCCTACGAGCAGTACTTC
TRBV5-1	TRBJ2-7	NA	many	CASSADGGRYMEQYF	TGCGCCAGCAGCGCAGACGGGGGGCGATACATGGAGCAGTACTTC
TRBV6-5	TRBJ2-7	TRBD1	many	CASSSAGGYEQYF	TGTGCCAGCAGTTCGGCAGGGGGCTACGAGCAGTACTTC
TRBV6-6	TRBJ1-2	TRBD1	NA	CASSYPGQGEYGYTF	TGTGCCAGCAGTTACCCGGGACAGGGGGAATATGGCTACACCTTC
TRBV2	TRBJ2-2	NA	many	CASSISNTGELFF	TGTGCCAGCAGTATCTCGAACACCGGGGAGCTGTTTTTT
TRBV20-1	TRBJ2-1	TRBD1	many	CSAEGDRGYNEQFF	TGCAGTGCTGAAGGGGACAGGGGGTACAATGAGCAGTTCTTC
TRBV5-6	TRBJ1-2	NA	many	CASCQLSSTNYGYTF	TGTGCCAGCTGCCAATTATCCTCGACCAACTATGGCTACACCTTC
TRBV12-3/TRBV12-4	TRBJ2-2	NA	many	CASSLQTGELFF	TGTGCCAGCAGTTTACAGACCGGGGAGCTGTTTTTT
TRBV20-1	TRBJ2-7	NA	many	CSATPTGAGEQYF	TGCAGTGCTACTCCGACAGGTGCGGGTGAGCAGTACTTC
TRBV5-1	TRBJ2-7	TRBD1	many	CASRGTGGTYEQYF	TGCGCCAGCAGAGGGACAGGGGGTACCTACGAGCAGTACTTC
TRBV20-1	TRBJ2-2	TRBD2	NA	CSAGGSNTGELFF	TGCAGTGCGGGCGGGAGTAACACCGGGGAGCTGTTTTTT